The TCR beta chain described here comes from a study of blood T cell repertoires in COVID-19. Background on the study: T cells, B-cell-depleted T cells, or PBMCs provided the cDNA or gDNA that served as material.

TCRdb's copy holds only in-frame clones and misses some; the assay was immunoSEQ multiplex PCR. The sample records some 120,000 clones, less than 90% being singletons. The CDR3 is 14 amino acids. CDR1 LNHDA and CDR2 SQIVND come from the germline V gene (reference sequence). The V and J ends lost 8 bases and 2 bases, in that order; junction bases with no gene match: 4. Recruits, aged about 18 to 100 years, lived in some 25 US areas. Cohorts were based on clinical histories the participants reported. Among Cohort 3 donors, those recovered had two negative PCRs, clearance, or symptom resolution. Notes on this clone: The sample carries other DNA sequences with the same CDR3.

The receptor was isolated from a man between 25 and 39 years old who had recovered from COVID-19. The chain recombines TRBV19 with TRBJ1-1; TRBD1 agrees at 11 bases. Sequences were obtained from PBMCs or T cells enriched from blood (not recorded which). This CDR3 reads CASRGQGANTEAFF. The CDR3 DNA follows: TGTGCCAGTCGTGGACAGGGGGCCAACACTGAAGCTTTCTTT.